Listed below are T cell receptor beta chains from one sample, sequenced in a study of blood T cells in healthy people across ages. One entry per CDR3 protein, called by TCRdb with MiXCR from the 5' RACE reads. The data hold hundreds of thousands of distinct CDR3 sequences, with 45% to 60% observed a single time. Specimen: blood. All receptors derive from a woman older than 75 in good health. Both conserved end residues are part of each CDR3. A D gene is named only where the DNA matches it firmly. Size is omitted from some rows. Given values are once, few, many or a class for expanded clones.

j_call,d_call,v_call,clone_size,cdr3_aa,cdr3_nt
TRBJ2-5,.,TRBV5-1,.,CASSFTGIRNNEQYF,TGCGCCAGCAGCTTCACAGGAATTCGAAACAATGAGCAGTACTTC
TRBJ1-5,.,TRBV28,few,CASSGVARDQPQHF,TGTGCCAGCAGTGGAGTAGCCCGGGATCAGCCCCAGCATTTT
TRBJ2-3,.,TRBV7-3,.,CASSTDRGNTQYF,TGTGCCAGCAGCACGGACAGAGGGAATACGCAGTATTTT
TRBJ2-2,TRBD2,TRBV12-3/TRBV12-4,.,CASRQAGGPASTGELFF,TGTGCCAGCAGACAAGCGGGAGGACCTGCGAGCACCGGGGAGCTGTTTTTT
TRBJ2-1,TRBD2,TRBV10-2,.,CASSVTPTSGDDNEQFF,TGCGCCAGCAGTGTTACTCCGACTAGCGGGGACGACAATGAGCAGTTCTTC
TRBJ1-5,.,TRBV18,.,CASSCQARDKYQPQHF,TGTGCCAGCTCCTGCCAGGCCAGGGATAAATATCAGCCCCAGCATTTT
TRBJ1-2,.,TRBV6-5,many,CASRPWESYGYTF,TGTGCCAGCAGGCCATGGGAGAGCTATGGCTACACCTTC
TRBJ2-3,TRBD1,TRBV15,many,CATSRNRGMTGEDTQYF,TGTGCCACCAGCAGAAATAGGGGAATGACAGGGGAAGATACGCAGTATTTT
TRBJ2-1,.,TRBV28,many,CASRAGAYNEQFF,TGTGCCAGCCGCGCAGGGGCCTACAATGAGCAGTTCTTC
TRBJ2-5,.,TRBV20-1,.,CSARDNGASRTQYF,TGCAGTGCTAGAGATAATGGGGCTAGCAGAACCCAGTACTTC
TRBJ1-2,.,TRBV2,many,CASSGLYGYTF,TGTGCCAGCAGTGGGTTGTATGGCTACACCTTC
TRBJ2-1,.,TRBV5-1,many,CASSPGLNPEQFF,TGCGCCAGCAGCCCCGGACTGAACCCGGAGCAGTTCTTC
TRBJ2-1,TRBD2,TRBV24-1,.,CATSGSGTSGSHHNEQFF,TGTGCCACCAGTGGGAGTGGGACTAGCGGGAGTCACCACAATGAGCAGTTCTTC
TRBJ2-5,.,TRBV7-8,.,CASSLFPRGQEAQYF,TGTGCCAGCAGCTTGTTTCCACGCGGCCAAGAGGCCCAGTACTTC
TRBJ2-3,TRBD2,TRBV5-1,many,CASTGGTAADTQYF,TGCGCCAGCACCGGGGGGACCGCGGCAGATACGCAGTATTTT
TRBJ1-1,TRBD1,TRBV5-1,many,CASSLFGQANTEAFF,TGCGCCAGCAGCTTGTTCGGACAGGCGAACACTGAAGCTTTCTTT
TRBJ2-3,.,TRBV5-1,many,CASSSDRSTDTQYF,TGCGCCAGCAGCTCGGACAGAAGCACAGATACGCAGTATTTT